These 12 T cell receptor beta chains came from one sample sequenced in a study of tumor and adjacent non-tumor tissue in lung cancer. RNA was extracted from bulk tissue without any cell sorting. The normal lung tissue was taken more than 3 cm from the tumor edge. A modified ARM-PCR protocol with three rounds of nested PCR amplified TCRbeta. TCRdb re-called the multiplex PCR reads with MiXCR, one entry per CDR3 protein. This repertoire shows about 100,000 distinct CDR3 sequences, over 55% found once; its top ten account for roughly 20%. Sequencing was performed on distant non-tumor lung tissue. All receptors come from a young man with non-small cell lung cancer.

This chain uses TRBV12-3 or TRBV12-4 with TRBJ2-5; 12 bases fit TRBD1. Germline trimming cut 2 bases from V and 5 bases from J; bases unmatched to any gene: 3. This CDR3 comprises 15 residues. In DNA form, the CDR3 reads TGTGCCAGCAGTTTAATCGGGACAGGGGGCGAGACCCAGTACTTC. Amino acid sequence: CASSLIGTGGETQYF.

Concerning this clonotype itself: It may be a read error: a sequence one base away is much more abundant. In DNA, the CDR3 is TGTCCCAGCAAGGGCGGGCCGAACACCGGGGAGCTGTTTTTT. Amino acids: CPSKGGPNTGELFF. The chain uses TRBV12-3 or TRBV12-4 and TRBJ2-2; perhaps TRBD2 as D (5 bases). CDR3 length: 14 amino acids.

To note about this clonotype: The CDR3 does not end in the conserved phenylalanine or tryptophan, so this is likely a read error. In nucleotides, the CDR3 is TGTGCCAGCAGTTTCGGTGGGGACAGGAGGTACAATAAGCAGTTCTCC. Translation gives CASSFGGDRRYNKQFS. This chain connects TRBV7-8 to TRBJ2-1; 8 bases are shared with TRBD1. CDR1 and CDR2 (germline): SGHVS, FQNEAQ. The CDR3 runs to 16 residues.

Here the CDR3 DNA reads TGTGCCAGCAGCGCCCGAGACGAAGGGGAGACCCAGTACTTC. Translating it yields CASSARDEGETQYF. V and J are TRBV11-2 and TRBJ2-5; no reliable D call. This CDR3 spans 14 amino acids. V was shortened by 5 bases and J by 5 bases, with 15 bases between the two germline ends. CDR1 is SGHAT, CDR2 FQNNGV, per germline.

Comments on this clonotype: It is likely a read error, because the conserved phenylalanine at the end of the CDR3 is missing. This chain connects TRBV11-3 to TRBJ2-1; no definite D call. The CDR3 totals 15 residues. Germline CDR1 is SGHNT and CDR2 is YENEEA. Written as DNA, the CDR3 is TGTGCCAGCAGCTTCGAGGTCGGTACCTACAATGATCAGTTCTCC. Its protein is CASSFEVGTYNDQFS.

The sample holds a few counts of this clonotype. Germline is not matched at one junction end, which may reflect a read error. The V and J genes are TRBV11-2 and TRBJ2-5; either TRBD1 or TRBD2 may supply D (6 bases each). This CDR3 is built from 15 residues. CDR1 is SGHAT and CDR2 is FQNNGV in the germline V gene. The DNA of the CDR3 is TGTACCAGCAGCTCCTTCCGGATAGGGGGGGAGACCCAGTACTTC. Translation gives CTSSSFRIGGETQYF. The entire variable domain, with the rest obtained from reference TRBV11-2 and TRBJ2-5, is as follows: EAGVAQSPRYKIIEKRQSVAFWCNPISGHATLYWYQQILGQGPKLLIQFQNNGVVDDSQLPKDRFSAERLKGVDSTLKIQPAKLEDSAVYLCTSSSFRIGGETQYFGPGTRLLVL.

In this sample, this clonotype turned up many times. The rearrangement joins TRBV29-1 to TRBJ1-1; D not certain. The CDR3 has 12 amino acids. V lost 4 bases and J lost 3, with 9 bases in between. The germline V gene has CDR1 SQVTM and CDR2 ANQGSEA. The CDR3 DNA is TGCAGCGTTGTAGCCACCCACACTGAAGCTTTCTTT. Its translation: CSVVATHTEAFF.

This clonotype was recorded only once. Since a much larger clone is just one base distant, this may be a read error. The CDR3 does not end in the conserved phenylalanine or tryptophan, so this is likely a read error. The J gene is TRBJ2-1, the V gene TRBV13; 9 bases match TRBD2. This CDR3 spans 14 amino acids. In germline, CDR1 is PRHDT, CDR2 FYEKMQ (reference sequence). With 1 base clipped from V and 9 bases from J, the junction kept 4 bases outside the gene matches. CDR3 loop: CASSLEAAGGEQFY. The DNA for the CDR3 is TGTGCCAGCAGCTTAGAGGCAGCGGGAGGTGAGCAGTTCTAC.

Notes on this clonotype: Mismatch with germline at one junction end may stem from a read error. The gene calls are TRBV6-5 and TRBJ1-2; a possible D gene is TRBD1 (6 bases). CDR1 MNHEY and CDR2 SVGAGI come from the germline V gene. The CDR3 consists of 16 residues. CDR3 in DNA: TGTGCCAGCTGTTACACAGCAGGGGACTCACCGGGTGGCTACACCTTC. Its protein product is CASCYTAGDSPGGYTF.

This clonotype was seen a few times. Relative to the germline gene, one junction end is altered; a read error may explain this. This sequence joins TRBV12-3 or TRBV12-4 and TRBJ2-2; 12 nucleotides align to TRBD2. This CDR3 is 19 amino acids long. The CDR3 sequence: CTSPLTLAGGPESTGELFF. CDR3 sequence (DNA): TGTACCAGCCCCCTCACGCTAGCGGGAGGGCCTGAGAGCACCGGGGAGCTGTTTTTT.

This clonotype occurred a few times. A read error is possible here, since a much larger clone lies one base away. This chain connects TRBV5-5 to TRBJ2-1, with 10 bases that match TRBD2. V was clipped by 9 bases and J by 8 bases; unmatched bases: 14. Germline-derived CDR1 and CDR2 are SGHKS and YYEKEE (reference sequence). This CDR3 has 15 amino acids. This chain's CDR3 is CATPHGTSVLDEQFF. CDR3 in DNA: TGTGCCACCCCACACGGGACTAGCGTCTTGGATGAGCAGTTCTTC.

The chain links TRBV29-1 to TRBJ2-7; 8 bases agree with TRBD1. This CDR3 has 12 amino acids. Germline values: CDR1 SQVTM, CDR2 ANQGSEA. J was trimmed by 6 bases and V by 6 bases; bases with no gene match: 7. DNA of the CDR3: TGCAGCGTCGGAGGTACAGGGGGCGAGCAGTACTTC. This encodes CSVGGTGGEQYF.